These 14 T cell receptor beta chains originate from one sample sequenced in a study of human T cells and chemical hapten exposure. TCRdb redid the calling of the RACE reads with MiXCR, one entry per CDR3 protein. This sample has 97,000 or so distinct CDR3 sequences, with 27% found just once. Indicated time point: patch test 3, about 24 weeks after DPC sensitization. Documented treatment: therapeutic diphenylcyclopropenone sensitization with weekly scalp DPC. This specimen consisted of whole blood, obtained in connection with sensitization to the hapten diphenylcyclopropenone (DPC). Receptors originate from a man aged 40-49 years with alopecia areata. Some clones in this sample may be carry-over from other donors' samples.

The gene calls are TRBV9 and TRBJ2-1; perhaps D is TRBD1 or TRBD2 (5 bases each). Germline V gives CDR1 SGDLS, CDR2 YYNGEE. Trimming removed 2 bases at V and 3 bases at J, with 18 bases between. The CDR3 spans 17 residues. For the CDR3, the DNA is TGTGCCAGCAGCGTCTTATCCGGGGCAGGGCGCTACAATGAGCAGTTCTTC. Its protein is CASSVLSGAGRYNEQFF.

This chain uses TRBV28 with TRBJ2-5, with 10 bases identical to TRBD2. Trimming at V came to 4 bases and at J to 7 bases, leaving 12 bases not matched to a gene. Germline V gene sequence: CDR1 MDHEN, CDR2 SYDVKM. This CDR3 has 16 residues. CDR3 sequence reads: CASSSGTSASRGTQYF. DNA for the CDR3: TGTGCCAGCAGTTCCGGGACTAGCGCATCCCGGGGGACCCAGTACTTC.

This clonotype was seen a handful of times. The chain employs TRBV20-1 and TRBJ1-1; D is perhaps TRBD1 (6 bases). Trimming left V 2 bases short and J 3 bases short, with 31 bases between. Germline V gene sequence: CDR1 DFQATT, CDR2 SNEGSKA (reference sequence). This CDR3 is 20 amino acids long. The CDR3 sequence: CSARFSPPRPGGRWDTEAFF. CDR3 sequence (DNA): TGCAGTGCTAGATTCTCCCCCCCCCGGCCCGGGGGGCGGTGGGACACTGAAGCTTTCTTT.

V usage is TRBV5-5 and J usage is TRBJ2-3; 7 bases map to TRBD1. CDR1 SGHKS and CDR2 YYEKEE come from the germline V gene (reference sequence). The CDR3 covers 13 residues. V lost 0 bases and J lost 6; bases outside the gene matches: 1. The CDR3 DNA reads as TGTGCCAGCAGCTTGGCGGGACAGGATACGCAGTATTTT. It translates to CASSLAGQDTQYF.

This clonotype has more than one count but fewer than ten. The chain employs TRBV6-6 and TRBJ1-1; TRBD1 matches at 7 bases. Looked up from germline, CDR1 is MNHNY and CDR2 is SVGAGI (reference sequence). V dropped 6 bases and J dropped 4; count of bases not matched to a gene: 8. This CDR3 is built from 14 residues. CDR3 nucleotides: TGTGCCAGCAGGCGGACGCAGGGGGGCACTGAAGCTTTCTTT. Encoded protein: CASRRTQGGTEAFF.

The V gene is TRBV28, the J gene TRBJ2-7; D unclear. CDR1 MDHEN and CDR2 SYDVKM come from the germline V gene. The CDR3 covers 14 residues. Trimming removed 1 base at V and 2 bases at J, with 9 bases between. The DNA of the CDR3 is TGTGCCAGCAGTTTATTCCAGGAGCCCTACGAGCAGTACTTC. This encodes CASSLFQEPYEQYF.

This clonotype appeared a few times. The J gene is TRBJ2-2, the V gene TRBV20-1, with D tentatively TRBD2 (5 bases). The CDR3 is made up of 15 amino acids. V lost 1 base, J lost 3 bases, and 12 bases lay in between. The germline V gene has CDR1 DFQATT and CDR2 SNEGSKA (reference sequence). DNA for the CDR3: TGCAGTGCTAGAGTAACCGGGGTGGACACCGGGGAGCTGTTTTTT. Protein product: CSARVTGVDTGELFF.

V and J are TRBV12-3 or TRBV12-4 and TRBJ2-3, with TRBD2 matching over 7 bases. J was trimmed by 5 bases and V by 9 bases; bases with no gene match: 14. The CDR3 is made up of 15 amino acids. The CDR3: CASTVGAGARDTQYF. In DNA form, the CDR3 reads TGTGCCAGTACGGTCGGGGCGGGAGCGAGAGATACGCAGTATTTT.

The chain carries TRBV9 and TRBJ2-5; the match to TRBD2 covers 10 bases. The germline CDR1 and CDR2 sequences are SGDLS and YYNGEE. The V and J ends lost 0 bases and 0 bases, in that order; junction bases with no gene match: 2. The CDR3 covers 16 residues. As DNA, the CDR3 is TGTGCCAGCAGCGTAGGTAGCGGGGGGTACCAAGAGACCCAGTACTTC. It is translated as CASSVGSGGYQETQYF.

The chain recombines TRBV11-2 with TRBJ2-1; D might be TRBD1 (5 bases). Germline-derived CDR1 and CDR2 are SGHAT and FQNNGV. The CDR3 is 17 residues long. Between the trimmed V and J ends, which lost 5 bases and 5 bases, there was a span of 22 bases. DNA for the CDR3: TGTGCCAGCAGCAACCCGCCCCAGGGCCACCCCAACAATGAGCAGTTCTTC. It specifies CASSNPPQGHPNNEQFF.

In this sample, this clonotype turned up a few times. This chain uses TRBV10-2 with TRBJ2-2; D is uncertain. The CDR3 contains 14 residues. V lost 3 bases to trimming and J lost 4 bases, with 9 bases between them. CDR1 WSHSY and CDR2 SAAADI come from the germline V gene. The CDR3 nucleotides read TGCGCCAGCAGTGAAGGGCTGGCCACCGGGGAGCTGTTTTTT. This codes for CASSEGLATGELFF.

The rearrangement uses TRBV12-3 or TRBV12-4 and TRBJ2-1; D possibly corresponds to TRBD2 (6 bases). This CDR3 region has 15 residues. V lost 3 bases and J 8 bases, leaving 17 bases between the germline ends. The CDR3 is CASSFGGSGRDEQFF. CDR3 DNA: TGTGCCAGCAGTTTCGGGGGATCAGGGCGGGATGAGCAGTTCTTC.

The chain links TRBV15 to TRBJ2-1; D possibly matches TRBD1 or TRBD2 (5 bases each). Trimming took 0 bases from V and 4 from J, leaving 10 bases between them. The V gene's germline CDR1 is LNHNV and CDR2 YYDKDF (reference sequence). CDR3 size: 15 residues. The CDR3 DNA reads as TGTGCCACCAGCAGAGACCAGGGACCATACAATGAGCAGTTCTTC. It yields the protein CATSRDQGPYNEQFF.

This clonotype was seen only a few times. The V and J genes are TRBV12-3 or TRBV12-4 and TRBJ1-4, with a possible D match to TRBD1 (5 bases). Trimming stripped 6 bases from V and 3 bases from J, with 11 bases between. This CDR3 comprises 14 residues. CDR3 loop: CASSPEGANEKLFF. The CDR3 DNA sequence: TGTGCCAGCAGCCCCGAAGGGGCTAATGAAAAACTGTTTTTT.